Shown below are 27 T cell receptor beta chains from a single sample sequenced in a study of cytomegalovirus exposure and HLA in healthy donors. Measured with immunoSEQ multiplex PCR; TCRdb has only the in-frame clones, and not every one. The repertoire holds roughly 100,000 clones, with more than 85% as singletons. The specimen was PBMCs. The receptor source for this set is a woman aged 18-29 years in good health and CMV-seropositive.

V is TRBV5-1 and J is TRBJ1-4; 9 nucleotides align to TRBD1. CDR1 is SGHRS and CDR2 is YFSETQ in the germline V gene. This CDR3 is 16 amino acids long. Trimming took 0 bases from V and 7 from J; bases not matched to a gene: 7. CDR3 amino acids: CASSLDGTGNLEKLFF. DNA of the CDR3: TGCGCCAGCAGCTTGGACGGGACAGGGAATCTTGAAAAACTGTTTTTT.

The chain couples TRBV4-2 to TRBJ1-2, with TRBD1 as a possible D gene (5 bases). Germline V CDR1 and CDR2: LGHNA, YNFKEQ. The CDR3 has 18 residues. V was pared by 2 bases and J by 4 bases, with 23 bases between. The CDR3 DNA reads TGTGCCAGCAGCCAATCGGCCTCTCTCGGGGGGGAGGTCTATGGCTACACCTTC. Encoded protein: CASSQSASLGGEVYGYTF.

The chain has TRBV29-1 and TRBJ1-4; the match to TRBD1 covers 9 bases. CDR1 is SQVTM and CDR2 is ANQGSEA in the germline V gene. V trimming: 7 bases; J trimming: 8 bases; junction bases outside the gene matches: 11. The CDR3 consists of 14 residues. CDR3 sequence (DNA): TGCAGCGCTGCAAAGACAGGGGGGGAGGAAAAACTGTTTTTT. Protein: CSAAKTGGEEKLFF.

This clone was picked up one time. The rearrangement uses TRBV15 and TRBJ2-4; D unclear. V was cut by 1 base and J by 0 bases, with 10 bases left in between. Germline lookup yields CDR1 LNHNV and CDR2 YYDKDF (reference sequence). The CDR3 runs to 16 residues. The DNA for the CDR3 is TGTGCCACCAGCAGAGTGGCGGTACTAGCCAAAAACATTCAGTACTTC. Residues: CATSRVAVLAKNIQYF. Drawing the rest from reference TRBV15 and TRBJ2-4, the complete variable domain is DAMVIQNPRYQVTQFGKPVTLSCSQTLNHNVMYWYQQKSSQAPKLLFHYYDKDFNNEADTPDNFQSRRPNTSFCFLDIRSPGLGDTAMYLCATSRVAVLAKNIQYFGAGTRLSVL.

The chain links TRBV9 to TRBJ2-1, with TRBD2 matching over 8 bases. After removal of 0 bases from V and 8 bases from J, the junction contained 7 bases not matched to a gene. Germline CDR1 reads SGDLS; CDR2 reads YYNGEE. The CDR3 extends over 15 amino acids. The CDR3 protein is CASSVVAGGWYEQFF. As DNA, the CDR3 is TGTGCCAGCAGCGTAGTTGCGGGAGGCTGGTATGAGCAGTTCTTC.

V is TRBV9 and J is TRBJ2-7, with D unresolved. The CDR3 totals 15 residues. Trimming took 3 bases from V and 5 from J, leaving 18 bases between them. CDR1 and CDR2 from the germline V gene are SGDLS and YYNGEE. The CDR3: CASSGRGPTEHEQYF. CDR3 nucleotide sequence: TGTGCCAGCAGCGGAAGAGGTCCAACGGAGCACGAGCAGTACTTC.

The J gene is TRBJ2-5, the V gene TRBV2; D perhaps matches TRBD1 (7 bases). Deletions cut 7 bases from V and 5 bases from J, with 14 bases between. This CDR3 region has 13 residues. Germline V lookup: CDR1 SNHLY, CDR2 FYNNEI. CDR3 protein: CASKYRGGETQYF. The CDR3 DNA reads as TGTGCCAGCAAGTACAGGGGAGGCGAGACCCAGTACTTC. The full variable domain, completed using reference TRBV2 and TRBJ2-5, is EPEVTQTPSHQVTQMGQEVILRCVPISNHLYFYWYRQILGQKVEFLVSFYNNEISEKSEIFDDQFSVERPDGSNFTLKIRSTKLEDSAMYFCASKYRGGETQYFGPGTRLLVL.

The genes are TRBV28 and TRBJ2-6, with 7 nucleotides matching TRBD1. This CDR3 region has 18 residues. J lost 0 bases, V lost 1 base, and 6 bases had no gene match. Per germline, CDR1 MDHEN and CDR2 SYDVKM. This chain's CDR3 is CASSLSDRSSSGANVLTF. CDR3 nucleotide sequence: TGTGCCAGCAGTTTATCGGACAGGTCTAGCTCTGGGGCCAACGTCCTGACTTTC.

CDR3 residues: CASSVDSGGTDTQYF. In nucleotides, the CDR3 is TGTGCCAGCAGCGTTGATAGCGGGGGTACAGATACGCAGTATTTT. The chain recombines TRBV9 with TRBJ2-3; the match to TRBD2 covers 9 bases. This CDR3 is 15 amino acids long. The V and J ends lost 2 bases and 3 bases, in that order; junction bases with no gene match: 4. CDR1 is SGDLS, CDR2 YYNGEE, per germline. Using reference TRBV9 and TRBJ2-3 for the parts outside the CDR3, the full variable domain is DSGVTQTPKHLITATGQRVTLRCSPRSGDLSVYWYQQSLDQGLQFLIQYYNGEERAKGNILERFSAQQFPDLHSELNLSSLELGDSALYFCASSVDSGGTDTQYFGPGTRLTVL.

The chain employs TRBV30 and TRBJ1-2; D possibly corresponds to TRBD1 (6 bases). This CDR3 is built from 13 residues. The V gene lost 0 bases and the J gene lost 7 bases, with 12 bases spanning the gap. Germline CDR1 reads GTSNPN; CDR2 reads SVGIG (reference sequence). The CDR3 loop is CAWSVGGGAGYTF. The CDR3 region has the DNA TGTGCCTGGAGTGTAGGGGGGGGCGCTGGCTACACCTTC.

This clone was detected only a few times. This rearrangement joins TRBV4-1 to TRBJ1-6; no reliable D call. The V end was cut by 1 base, the J end by 8 bases, with 12 bases between. CDR3 length: 15 residues. The germline V gene encodes CDR1 MGHRA and CDR2 YSYEKL. CDR3 loop: CASSQVLDSDSPLHF. The CDR3 nucleotides read TGCGCCAGCAGCCAAGTCTTGGACTCAGATTCACCCCTCCACTTT.

This chain links TRBV7-6 with TRBJ2-3; 12 bases are a match to TRBD2. CDR3 length: 14 amino acids. J was trimmed by 4 bases and V by 4 bases; bases with no gene match: 0. CDR1 and CDR2 (germline): SGHVS, FNYEAQ. The CDR3 here is CASSSSGGADTQYF. DNA for the CDR3: TGTGCCAGCAGCTCTAGCGGGGGGGCAGATACGCAGTATTTT.

This clone was recorded once. The CDR3, as DNA: TGTGCCAGCAGATTCAACAGGGCGGTTTCCTACGAGCAGTACTTC. Amino acid sequence: CASRFNRAVSYEQYF. The V gene is TRBV11-2, the J gene TRBJ2-7; TRBD1 is a possible D gene (6 bases). This CDR3 has 15 amino acids. Trimming took off 6 bases at V and 1 base at J, with 16 bases between the two ends. CDR1 is SGHAT and CDR2 is FQNNGV in the germline V gene.

The chain combines TRBV6-1 with TRBJ2-7; the D gene is possibly TRBD1 (5 bases). The CDR3 loop spans 13 amino acids. V was clipped by 6 bases and J by 5 bases, with 14 bases between them. The germline V gene encodes CDR1 MNHNS and CDR2 SASEGT. Here the CDR3 DNA reads TGTGCCAGCAGAAGGGGATTTTTAGACGAGCAGTACTTC. This translates into CASRRGFLDEQYF.

The rearrangement joins TRBV11-3 to TRBJ2-1; the match to TRBD2 covers 12 bases. Trimming removed 4 bases from V and 3 bases from J; junction bases left unmatched: 1. Germline CDR1 SGHNT, CDR2 YENEEA. This CDR3 spans 15 amino acids. The CDR3 loop is CASSSTSGSYNEQFF. The CDR3 region has the DNA TGTGCCAGCAGCTCGACTAGCGGGAGCTACAATGAGCAGTTCTTC.

This rearrangement joins TRBV20-1 to TRBJ1-1, with D uncertain. Looked up from germline, CDR1 is DFQATT and CDR2 is SNEGSKA (reference sequence). The CDR3 runs 11 residues. Trimming removed 6 bases at V and 8 bases at J, with 13 bases between. CDR3 loop: CSAHHLREAFF. The CDR3 bases are TGCAGTGCCCACCATCTCAGGGAAGCTTTCTTT.

In this sample, this clone turned up a few times. The chain employs TRBV9 and TRBJ1-2, with TRBD1 as a possible D gene (6 bases). The CDR3 covers 14 residues. Trimming took off 0 bases at V and 0 bases at J, with 6 bases between the two ends. Per germline, CDR1 SGDLS and CDR2 YYNGEE. The DNA of the CDR3 is TGTGCCAGCAGCGTAGACAGGGCTAACTATGGCTACACCTTC. This gives the protein CASSVDRANYGYTF.

The rearrangement links TRBV7-9 to TRBJ2-1; 7 bases match TRBD2. This CDR3 has 17 amino acids. The germline CDR1 and CDR2 sequences are SEHNR and FQNEAQ (reference sequence). Trimming removed 1 base from V and 8 bases from J; junction bases left unmatched: 14. CDR3 loop: CASSLGGPTSLADEQFF. The DNA for the CDR3 is TGTGCCAGCAGCTTAGGGGGCCCGACTAGCCTTGCTGATGAGCAGTTCTTC.

The gene calls are TRBV2 and TRBJ2-3, with TRBD1 matching over 9 bases. This CDR3 region has 14 residues. Germline CDR1 reads SNHLY; CDR2 reads FYNNEI. V lost 6 bases, J lost 4 bases, and 5 bases stayed unmatched. The CDR3 sequence: CASSPDRGPDTQYF. The CDR3 bases are TGTGCCAGCAGCCCGGACAGGGGCCCAGATACGCAGTATTTT.

The rearrangement uses TRBV5-8 and TRBJ1-2, with D maybe TRBD1 (6 bases). Trimming shortened V by 1 base and J by 7 bases, and 20 bases separated the two germline ends. CDR1 and CDR2 from the germline V gene are SGHTS and YDEGEE. This CDR3 comprises 16 residues. CDR3 bases: TGTGCCAGCAGCTTGCGTTTGGTTCGACAGGAGACTGGCTACACCTTC. Translating gives CASSLRLVRQETGYTF. Drawing the rest from reference TRBV5-8 and TRBJ1-2, the complete variable domain is EAGVTQSPTHLIKTRGQQATLRCSPISGHTSVYWYQQALGLGLQFLLWYDEGEERNRGNFPPRFSGRQFPNYSSELNVNALELEDSALYLCASSLRLVRQETGYTFGSGTRLTVV.

This chain links TRBV5-1 with TRBJ1-5; 9 nucleotides match TRBD1. Germline V CDR1 and CDR2: SGHRS, YFSETQ. The CDR3 is 15 amino acids. V shed 0 bases and J 7 bases; nucleotides not matched to a gene: 5. The CDR3 sequence: CASSLEGQGGQPQHF. CDR3 sequence (DNA): TGCGCCAGCAGCTTGGAGGGACAGGGTGGACAGCCCCAGCATTTT.

The CDR3 DNA reads TGTGCCAGCAGCTTACGTGGACTAGCGGGAGGGTCCTACAATGAGCAGTTCTTC. Translating gives CASSLRGLAGGSYNEQFF. J is TRBJ2-1 and V is TRBV11-1, with 15 bases identical to TRBD2. V lost 2 bases and J lost 1; bases outside the gene matches: 3. Germline assignment: CDR1 SGHAT and CDR2 FQDESV (reference sequence). The CDR3 is 18 amino acids.

The chain has TRBV7-3 and TRBJ1-1; 10 positions agree with TRBD1. The V and J ends lost 5 bases and 6 bases, in that order; junction bases with no gene match: 15. The CDR3 has 17 residues. Germline CDR1 is SGHTA and CDR2 is FQGTGA. This chain's CDR3 is CASSQTGQGVMWAEAFF. The DNA of the CDR3 is TGTGCCAGCAGCCAGACCGGACAGGGGGTTATGTGGGCTGAAGCTTTCTTT. Full variable domain (missing parts from reference TRBV7-3 and TRBJ1-1): GAGVSQTPSNKVTEKGKYVELRCDPISGHTALYWYRQSLGQGPEFLIYFQGTGAADDSGLPNDRFFAVRPEGSVSTLKIQRTERGDSAVYLCASSQTGQGVMWAEAFFGQGTRLTVV.

The chain joins TRBV28 to TRBJ1-1; D is ambiguous. CDR1 and CDR2 from the germline V gene are MDHEN and SYDVKM. V was pared by 6 bases and J by 6 bases, with 17 bases between. The CDR3 extends over 14 amino acids. CDR3 nucleotide sequence: TGTGCCAGCAGGCTCGTATTGGGAGGCTCTGAAGCTTTCTTT. Its translation: CASRLVLGGSEAFF.

The chain links TRBV4-1 to TRBJ2-3; 8 bases line up with TRBD1. V shed 3 bases, J shed 5 bases, and the junction held 1 base outside the gene matches. From germline, CDR1 is MGHRA and CDR2 YSYEKL. This CDR3 comprises 13 residues. DNA of the CDR3: TGCGCCAGCAGCCAGACAGGGGAAGATACGCAGTATTTT. Protein product: CASSQTGEDTQYF.

J is TRBJ2-7 and V is TRBV13; D possibly corresponds to TRBD1 (6 bases). In germline, CDR1 is PRHDT, CDR2 FYEKMQ (reference sequence). The CDR3 runs to 16 residues. Trimming took 4 bases from V and 1 from J, leaving 17 bases between them. The CDR3 loop reads CASSSYRDKGSYEQYF. CDR3 DNA sequence: TGTGCCAGCAGCTCTTACCGGGACAAAGGGTCCTACGAGCAGTACTTC.

The gene calls are TRBV11-2 and TRBJ1-3, with 7 bases matching TRBD1. The trim removed 0 bases at V and 0 bases at J, leaving 5 bases unmatched. Germline CDR1 and CDR2: SGHAT and FQNNGV. The CDR3 totals 17 residues. The CDR3 coding sequence is TGTGCCAGCAGCTTAGAGGGCAGGGGGATCTCTGGAAACACCATATATTTT. Its translation: CASSLEGRGISGNTIYF.